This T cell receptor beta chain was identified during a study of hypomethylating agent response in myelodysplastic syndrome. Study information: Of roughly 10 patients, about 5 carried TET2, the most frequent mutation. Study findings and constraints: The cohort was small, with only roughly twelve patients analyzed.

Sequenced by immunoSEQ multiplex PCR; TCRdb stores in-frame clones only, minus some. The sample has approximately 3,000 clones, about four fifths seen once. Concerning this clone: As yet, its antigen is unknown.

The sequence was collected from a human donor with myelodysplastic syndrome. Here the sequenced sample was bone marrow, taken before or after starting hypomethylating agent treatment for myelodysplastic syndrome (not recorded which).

The DNA for the CDR3 is TGTGCCAGTAGTATTCTCCACCCACACCGGGACAGGGGAGACAATCAGCCCCAGCATTTT. Translated, it gives CASSILHPHRDRGDNQPQHF. The J gene is TRBJ1-5, the V gene TRBV19; 10 bases are a match to TRBD1. Germline V gene data show CDR1 as LNHDA and CDR2 as SQIVND (reference sequence). Trimming cost V 3 bases and J 3 bases; bases outside gene matches: 17. The CDR3 is made up of 20 amino acids. The full variable domain, with the rest looked up from reference TRBV19 and TRBJ1-5, is DGGITQSPKYLFRKEGQNVTLSCEQNLNHDAMYWYRQDPGQGLRLIYYSQIVNDFQKGDIAEGYSVSREKKESFPLTVTSAQKNPTAFYLCASSILHPHRDRGDNQPQHFGDGTRLSIL.